The rows below give T cell receptor beta chains drawn from one sample of a study of CD8+ T cells in alopecia areata. Using immunoSEQ multiplex PCR, the repertoire was profiled, and TCRdb retains in-frame clones only, with some absent. There are under 4,500 clones in the sample; over 70% occur only once, and less than 8% lies in the top ten. Sequencing was performed on skin, taken at week 24, from a patient treated with tofacitinib. Receptor source: a human donor with alopecia areata. Each CDR3 is given without its conserved first and last residue. Clone size, where shown, is once, few, many, or a class for clones that have expanded.

CDR3: ASSPHSGASGSYEQY
V: TRBV27
length: 15
size: -

CDR3: ASSPLAGWFNEQF
V: TRBV28
length: 13
size: -

CDR3: ATSRTGSGNSPLH
V: TRBV15
length: 13
size: -

CDR3: ASSPWDRDYGYT
V: TRBV7-2
length: 12
size: -

CDR3: ASSQRGTGGFVGELF
V: TRBV6-4
length: 15
size: -

CDR3: ASSVESQAYGYT
V: TRBV9
length: 12
size: -

CDR3: AIGAGGRSGANVLT
V: TRBV10-3
length: 14
size: -

CDR3: ASSPALWGSQEAF
V: TRBV11-3
length: 13
size: -

CDR3: ASSWTGEKLF
V: TRBV6-6
length: 10
size: -

CDR3: ASSPLGGGAF
V: TRBV6-5
length: 10
size: few

CDR3: ASRNSYEQY
V: TRBV28
length: 9
size: -

CDR3: ASSVGAYEQY
V: TRBV7-9
length: 10
size: -

CDR3: ASSLGSRDGYT
V: TRBV5-1
length: 11
size: -

CDR3: ASSQGSTDTQY
V: TRBV5-5
length: 11
size: -

CDR3: AWGSNSYNEKLF
V: TRBV30
length: 12
size: -

CDR3: ASSDLAGVYEQY
V: TRBV2
length: 12
size: -

CDR3: ASSLGTGALRGSYEQY
V: TRBV5-5
length: 16
size: -

CDR3: AWTTGSGGAYTGELF
V: TRBV30
length: 15
size: few

CDR3: AISDRALNTGELF
V: TRBV10-3
length: 13
size: -

CDR3: ASSFTRTKGPGELF
V: TRBV5-1
length: 14
size: -

CDR3: ASSLFLAEEYNEQF
V: TRBV7-9
length: 14
size: -

CDR3: ASRKTGGEWPQH
V: TRBV2
length: 12
size: -

CDR3: ASSLGGGGEAF
V: TRBV13
length: 11
size: -

CDR3: ASSSGTGPSEKLF
V: TRBV7-8
length: 13
size: -

CDR3: ASSQQRGTEEY
V: TRBV4-1
length: 11
size: -